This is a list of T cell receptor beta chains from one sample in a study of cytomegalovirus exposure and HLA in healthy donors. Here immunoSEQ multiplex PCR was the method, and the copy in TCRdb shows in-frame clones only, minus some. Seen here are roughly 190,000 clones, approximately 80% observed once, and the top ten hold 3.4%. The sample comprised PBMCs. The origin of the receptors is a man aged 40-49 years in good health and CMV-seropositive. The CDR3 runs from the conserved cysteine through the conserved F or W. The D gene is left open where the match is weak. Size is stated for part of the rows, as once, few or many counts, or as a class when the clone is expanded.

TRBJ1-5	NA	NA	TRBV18	TGTGCCAGCTCACCACGCAGGGATCAGCCCCAGCATTTT	CASSPRRDQPQHF
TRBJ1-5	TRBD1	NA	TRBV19	TGTGCCAGTAGTCCTGGACAGGGGCAGAATAGCAATCAGCCCCAGCATTTT	CASSPGQGQNSNQPQHF
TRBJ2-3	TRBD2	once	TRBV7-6	TGTGCCAGCAGCTTTCCGGGGGTGGGAGGGGGCACAGATACGCAGTATTTT	CASSFPGVGGGTDTQYF
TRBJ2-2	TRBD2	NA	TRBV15	TGTGCCACCAATCCTACTAGCGGGAGCACCGGGGAGCTGTTTTTT	CATNPTSGSTGELFF
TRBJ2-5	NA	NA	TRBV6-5	TGTGCCAGCAGTTACCCTACAGGGGGGGGAGAGACCCAGTACTTC	CASSYPTGGGETQYF
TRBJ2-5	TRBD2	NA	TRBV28	TGTGCCAGCCGGGACAGATCGGGACTAGCCTTGCTGACCCAGTACTTC	CASRDRSGLALLTQYF
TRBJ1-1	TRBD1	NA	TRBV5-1	TGCGCCAGCAGCCGCACAGGGGTTCGTCTGAACACTGAAGCTTTCTTT	CASSRTGVRLNTEAFF
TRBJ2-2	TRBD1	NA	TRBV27	TGTGCCAGCAGTCACCCACCGACAGGGCGGACCGGGGAGCTGTTTTTT	CASSHPPTGRTGELFF
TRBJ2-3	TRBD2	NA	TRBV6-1	TGTGCCAGCGGGTTAGCGGGGGGCACAGATACGCAGTATTTT	CASGLAGGTDTQYF
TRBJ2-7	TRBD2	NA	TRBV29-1	TGCAGCGTCTCGAAGGGACTAGCGGGACACTCCTACGAGCAGTACTTC	CSVSKGLAGHSYEQYF
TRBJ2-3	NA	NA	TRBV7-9	TGTGCCAGCAGCAATAGGGGGAGGGGGACCACAGATACGCAGTATTTT	CASSNRGRGTTDTQYF
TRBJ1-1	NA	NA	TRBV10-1	TGCGCCAGCAGTAGTACAGTGAACACTGAAGCTTTCTTT	CASSSTVNTEAFF
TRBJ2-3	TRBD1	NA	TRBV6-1	TGTGCCAGTCGGGACAGGACGAGCACAGATACGCAGTATTTT	CASRDRTSTDTQYF
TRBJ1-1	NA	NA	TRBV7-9	TGTGCCAGCAGCTTGGAAGGGACAATCACTGAAGCTTTCTTT	CASSLEGTITEAFF
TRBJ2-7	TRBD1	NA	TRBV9	TGTGCCAGCAGCTATAACCCAGGGGGCCCCTACGAGCAGTACTTC	CASSYNPGGPYEQYF
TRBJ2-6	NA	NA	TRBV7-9	TGTGCCAGCCGGTCAGGGTCTGGGGCCAACGTCCTGACTTTC	CASRSGSGANVLTF
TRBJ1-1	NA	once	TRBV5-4	TGTGCCAGCAGCCCGCCAGGTTTTTTGGATGAAGCTTTCTTT	CASSPPGFLDEAFF
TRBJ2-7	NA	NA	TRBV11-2	TGTGCCAGCAGCTTACTGCACGGTACCTACGAGCAGTACTTC	CASSLLHGTYEQYF
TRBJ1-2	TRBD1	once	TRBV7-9	TGTGCCAGCAGCCCGGGGGACAGGGGGCTTAGCACCTTC	CASSPGDRGLSTF
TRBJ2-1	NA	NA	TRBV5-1	TGCGCCAGCAGCTTCCAGGGATTGTATAATGAGCAGTTCTTC	CASSFQGLYNEQFF
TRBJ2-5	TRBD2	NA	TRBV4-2	TGTGCCAGCAGCCACCTGGGACTAGCGGAAGAGACCCAGTACTTC	CASSHLGLAEETQYF
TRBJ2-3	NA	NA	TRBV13	TGTGCCAGCAGCTTAGGGACTAGGTCAGATACGCAGTATTTT	CASSLGTRSDTQYF
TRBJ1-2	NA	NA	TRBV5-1	TGCGCCAGCAGCCACGTTCCCCAGGAGGATGGCTACACCTTC	CASSHVPQEDGYTF
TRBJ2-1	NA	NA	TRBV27	TGTGCCAGCAGTTCTCTCCCACCCGGGGGACAGTTCTTC	CASSSLPPGGQFF
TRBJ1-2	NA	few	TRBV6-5	TGTGCCAGCAGTTACTCGGGCGAAACGCGTGGCTACACCTTC	CASSYSGETRGYTF
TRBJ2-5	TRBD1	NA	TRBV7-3	TGTGCCAGCAGTGCGACCGGGACAGGAGAGACCCAGTACTTC	CASSATGTGETQYF
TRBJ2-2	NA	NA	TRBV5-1	TGCGCCAGCAGCTTTAGGCAGGAGAACACCGGGGAGCTGTTTTTT	CASSFRQENTGELFF